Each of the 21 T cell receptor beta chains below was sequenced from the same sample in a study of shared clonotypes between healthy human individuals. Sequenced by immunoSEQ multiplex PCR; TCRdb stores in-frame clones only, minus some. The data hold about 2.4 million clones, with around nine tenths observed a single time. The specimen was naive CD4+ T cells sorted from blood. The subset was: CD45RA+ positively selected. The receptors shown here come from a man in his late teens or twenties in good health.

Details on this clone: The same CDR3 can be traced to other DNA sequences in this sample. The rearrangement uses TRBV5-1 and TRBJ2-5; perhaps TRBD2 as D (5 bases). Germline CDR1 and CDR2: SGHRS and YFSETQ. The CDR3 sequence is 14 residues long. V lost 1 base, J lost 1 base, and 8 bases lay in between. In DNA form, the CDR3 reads TGCGCCAGCAGCTTGCGGAGCGGCCAAGAGACCCAGTACTTC. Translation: CASSLRSGQETQYF.

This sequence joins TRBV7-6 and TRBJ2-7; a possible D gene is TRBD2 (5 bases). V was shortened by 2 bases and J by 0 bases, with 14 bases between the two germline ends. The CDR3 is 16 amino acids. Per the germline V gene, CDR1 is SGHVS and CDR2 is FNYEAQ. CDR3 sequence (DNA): TGTGCCAGCAGCTTACGAGCGGATCCAAGCTCCTACGAGCAGTACTTC. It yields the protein CASSLRADPSSYEQYF.

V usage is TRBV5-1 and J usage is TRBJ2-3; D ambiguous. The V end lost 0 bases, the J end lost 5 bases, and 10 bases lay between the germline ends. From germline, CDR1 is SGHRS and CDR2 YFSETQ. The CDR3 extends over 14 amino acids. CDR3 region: CASSLAAPIDTQYF. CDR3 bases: TGCGCCAGCAGCTTGGCCGCTCCCATAGATACGCAGTATTTT.

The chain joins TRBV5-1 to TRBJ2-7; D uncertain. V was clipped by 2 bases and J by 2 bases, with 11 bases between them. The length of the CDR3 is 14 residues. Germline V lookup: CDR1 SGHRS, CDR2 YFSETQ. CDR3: CASSFARSTYEQYF. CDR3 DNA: TGCGCCAGCAGCTTCGCAAGGTCTACCTACGAGCAGTACTTC.

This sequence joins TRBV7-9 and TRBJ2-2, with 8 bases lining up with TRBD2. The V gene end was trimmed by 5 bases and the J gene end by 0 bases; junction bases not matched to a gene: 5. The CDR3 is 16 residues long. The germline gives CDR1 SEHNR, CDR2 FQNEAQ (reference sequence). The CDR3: CASSARLATNTGELFF. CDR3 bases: TGTGCCAGCAGCGCCAGACTAGCGACGAACACCGGGGAGCTGTTTTTT.

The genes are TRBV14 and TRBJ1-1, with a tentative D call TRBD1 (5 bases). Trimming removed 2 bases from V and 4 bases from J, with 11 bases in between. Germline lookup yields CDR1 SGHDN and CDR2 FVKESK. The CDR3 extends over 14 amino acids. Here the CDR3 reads CASSQQGWATEAFF. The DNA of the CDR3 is TGTGCCAGCAGCCAACAGGGCTGGGCCACTGAAGCTTTCTTT.

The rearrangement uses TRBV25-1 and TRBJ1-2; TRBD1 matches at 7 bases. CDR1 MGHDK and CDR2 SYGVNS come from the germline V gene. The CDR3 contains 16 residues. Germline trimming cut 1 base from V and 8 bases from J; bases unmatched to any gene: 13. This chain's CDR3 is CASSESGTGTEVGYTF. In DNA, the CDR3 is TGTGCCAGCAGTGAATCGGGAACCGGGACAGAAGTAGGCTACACCTTC.

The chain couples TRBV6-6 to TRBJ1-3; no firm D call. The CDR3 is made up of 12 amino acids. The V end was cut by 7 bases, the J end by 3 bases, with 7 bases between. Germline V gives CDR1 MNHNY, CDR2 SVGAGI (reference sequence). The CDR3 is CASILSGNTIYF. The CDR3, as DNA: TGTGCCAGCATCTTAAGTGGAAACACCATATATTTT.

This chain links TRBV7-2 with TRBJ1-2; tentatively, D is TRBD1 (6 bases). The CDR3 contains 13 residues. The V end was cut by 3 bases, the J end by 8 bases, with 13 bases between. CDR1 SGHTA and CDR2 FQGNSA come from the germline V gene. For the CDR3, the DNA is TGTGCCAGCAGCTTCCGACAAGGGGGAGGCTACACCTTC. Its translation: CASSFRQGGGYTF. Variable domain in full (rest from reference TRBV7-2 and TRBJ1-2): GAGVSQSPSNKVTEKGKDVELRCDPISGHTALYWYRQSLGQGLEFLIYFQGNSAPDKSGLPSDRFSAERTGGSVSTLTIQRTQQEDSAVYLCASSFRQGGGYTFGSGTRLTVV.

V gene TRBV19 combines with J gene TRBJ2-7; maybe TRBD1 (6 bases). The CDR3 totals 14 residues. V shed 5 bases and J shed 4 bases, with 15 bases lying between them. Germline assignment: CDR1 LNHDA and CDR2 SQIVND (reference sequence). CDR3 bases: TGTGCCAGTAGTTCGGGACATCTGATATACGAGCAGTACTTC. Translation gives CASSSGHLIYEQYF.

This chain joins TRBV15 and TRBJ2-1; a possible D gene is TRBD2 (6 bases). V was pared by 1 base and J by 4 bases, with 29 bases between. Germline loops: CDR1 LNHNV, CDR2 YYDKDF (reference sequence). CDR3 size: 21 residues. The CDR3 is CATSRVGGSLALLREYNEQFF. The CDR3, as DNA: TGTGCCACCAGCAGAGTGGGGGGATCCCTCGCCCTTCTGAGGGAGTACAATGAGCAGTTCTTC.

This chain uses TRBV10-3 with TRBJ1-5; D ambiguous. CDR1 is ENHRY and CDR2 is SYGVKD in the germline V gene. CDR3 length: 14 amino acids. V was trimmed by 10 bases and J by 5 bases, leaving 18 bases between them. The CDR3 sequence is CATTTASRDQPQHF. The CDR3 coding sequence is TGTGCCACCACGACCGCGTCCCGAGATCAGCCCCAGCATTTT.

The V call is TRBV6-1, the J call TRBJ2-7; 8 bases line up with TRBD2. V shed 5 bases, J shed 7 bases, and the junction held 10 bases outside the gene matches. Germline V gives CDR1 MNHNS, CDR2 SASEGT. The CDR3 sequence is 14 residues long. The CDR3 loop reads CASSQVWGGREQYF. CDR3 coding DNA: TGTGCCAGCAGTCAGGTTTGGGGCGGGAGGGAGCAGTACTTC.

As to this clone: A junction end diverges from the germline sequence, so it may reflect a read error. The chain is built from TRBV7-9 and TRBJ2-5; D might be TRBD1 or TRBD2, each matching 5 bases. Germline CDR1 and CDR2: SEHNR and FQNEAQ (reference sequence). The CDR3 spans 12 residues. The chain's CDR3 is CASSLAVGDGHF. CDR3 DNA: TGTGCCAGCAGCTTAGCCGTAGGGGACGGGCACTTC.

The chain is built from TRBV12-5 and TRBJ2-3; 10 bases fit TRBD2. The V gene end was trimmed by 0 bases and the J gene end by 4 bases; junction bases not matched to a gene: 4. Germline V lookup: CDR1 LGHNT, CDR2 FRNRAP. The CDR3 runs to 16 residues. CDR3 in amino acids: CASGLVLAGGPDTQYF. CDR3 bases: TGTGCTAGTGGTTTGGTATTAGCGGGGGGCCCAGATACGCAGTATTTT.

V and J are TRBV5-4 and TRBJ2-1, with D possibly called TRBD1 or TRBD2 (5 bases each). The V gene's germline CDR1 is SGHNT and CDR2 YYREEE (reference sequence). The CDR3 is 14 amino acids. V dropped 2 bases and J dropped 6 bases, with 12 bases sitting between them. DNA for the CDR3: TGTGCCAGCAGCTTAACGGGGCCTTCCAATGAGCAGTTCTTC. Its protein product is CASSLTGPSNEQFF.

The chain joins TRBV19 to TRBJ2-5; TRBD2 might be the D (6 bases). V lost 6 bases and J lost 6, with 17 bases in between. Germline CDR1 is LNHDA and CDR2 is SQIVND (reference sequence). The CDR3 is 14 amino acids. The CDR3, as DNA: TGTGCCAGTAGCCCCGGGACTTCCGACCAGACCCAGTACTTC. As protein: CASSPGTSDQTQYF.

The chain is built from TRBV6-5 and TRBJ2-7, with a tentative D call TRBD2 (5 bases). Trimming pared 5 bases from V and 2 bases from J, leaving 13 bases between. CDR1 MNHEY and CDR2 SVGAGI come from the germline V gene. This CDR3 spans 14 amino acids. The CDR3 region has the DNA TGTGCCAGCAGTCCGCCCGGGATGCCCTACGAGCAGTACTTC. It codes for CASSPPGMPYEQYF.

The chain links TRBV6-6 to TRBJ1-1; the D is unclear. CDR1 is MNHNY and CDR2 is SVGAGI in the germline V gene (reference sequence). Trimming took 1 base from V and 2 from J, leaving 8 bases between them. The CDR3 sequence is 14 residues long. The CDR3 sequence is CASSYLGLNTEAFF. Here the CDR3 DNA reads TGTGCCAGCAGTTACTTAGGGCTTAACACTGAAGCTTTCTTT.

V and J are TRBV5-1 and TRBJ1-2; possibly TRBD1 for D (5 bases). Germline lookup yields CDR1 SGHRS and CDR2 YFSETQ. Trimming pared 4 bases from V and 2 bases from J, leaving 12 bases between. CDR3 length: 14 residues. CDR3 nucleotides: TGCGCCAGCAGCGCCGACGGGACCAACTATGGCTACACCTTC. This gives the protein CASSADGTNYGYTF.

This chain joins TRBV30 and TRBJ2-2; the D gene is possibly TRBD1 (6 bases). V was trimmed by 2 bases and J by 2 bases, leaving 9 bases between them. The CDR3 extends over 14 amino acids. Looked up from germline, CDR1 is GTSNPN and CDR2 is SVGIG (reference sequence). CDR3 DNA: TGTGCCTGGAGTCAGGGGCTTAACACCGGGGAGCTGTTTTTT. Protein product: CAWSQGLNTGELFF.